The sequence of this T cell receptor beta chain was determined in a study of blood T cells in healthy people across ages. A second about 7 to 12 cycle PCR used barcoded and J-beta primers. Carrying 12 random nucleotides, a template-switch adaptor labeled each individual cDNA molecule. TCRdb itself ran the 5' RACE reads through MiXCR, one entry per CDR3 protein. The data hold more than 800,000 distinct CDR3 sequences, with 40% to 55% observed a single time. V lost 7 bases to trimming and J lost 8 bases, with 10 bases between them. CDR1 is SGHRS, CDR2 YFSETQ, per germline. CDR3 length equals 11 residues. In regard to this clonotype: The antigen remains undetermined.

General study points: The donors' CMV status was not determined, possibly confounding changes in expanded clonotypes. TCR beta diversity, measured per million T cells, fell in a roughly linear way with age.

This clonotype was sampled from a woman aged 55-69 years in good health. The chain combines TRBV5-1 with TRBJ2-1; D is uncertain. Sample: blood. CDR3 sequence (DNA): TGCGCCAGCCGCGGCGACCATGAGCAGTTCTTC. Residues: CASRGDHEQFF.